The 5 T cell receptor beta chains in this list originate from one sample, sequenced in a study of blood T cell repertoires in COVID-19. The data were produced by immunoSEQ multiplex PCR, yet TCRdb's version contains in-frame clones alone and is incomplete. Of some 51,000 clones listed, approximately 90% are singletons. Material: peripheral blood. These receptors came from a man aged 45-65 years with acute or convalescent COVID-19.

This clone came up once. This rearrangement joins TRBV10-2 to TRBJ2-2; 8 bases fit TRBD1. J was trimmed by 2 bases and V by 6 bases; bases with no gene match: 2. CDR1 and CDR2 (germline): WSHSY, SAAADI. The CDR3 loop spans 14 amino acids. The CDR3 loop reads CASRDRANTGELFF. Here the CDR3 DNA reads TGCGCCAGCAGGGACAGGGCAAACACCGGGGAGCTGTTTTTT.

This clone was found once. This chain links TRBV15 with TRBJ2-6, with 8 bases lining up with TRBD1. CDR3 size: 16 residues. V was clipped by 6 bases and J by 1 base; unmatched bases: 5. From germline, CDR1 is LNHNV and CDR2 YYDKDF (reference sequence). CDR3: CATRLQGVSGANVLTF. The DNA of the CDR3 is TGTGCCACCAGGCTACAGGGGGTATCTGGGGCCAACGTCCTGACTTTC.

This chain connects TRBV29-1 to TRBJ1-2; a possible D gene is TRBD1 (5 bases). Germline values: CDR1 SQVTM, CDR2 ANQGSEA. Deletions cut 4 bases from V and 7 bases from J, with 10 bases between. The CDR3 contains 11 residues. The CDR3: CSVGGEGGYTF. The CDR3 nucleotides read TGCAGCGTTGGGGGGGAGGGTGGCTACACCTTC.

The CDR3 nucleotides read TGTGCCAGCAGCACAACTAGCGGAGACACAGATACGCAGTATTTT. Translating gives CASSTTSGDTDTQYF. J is TRBJ2-3 and V is TRBV7-3; TRBD2 agrees at 8 bases. This CDR3 is built from 15 residues. V dropped 5 bases and J dropped 2; count of bases not matched to a gene: 6. CDR1 is SGHTA and CDR2 is FQGTGA in the germline V gene.

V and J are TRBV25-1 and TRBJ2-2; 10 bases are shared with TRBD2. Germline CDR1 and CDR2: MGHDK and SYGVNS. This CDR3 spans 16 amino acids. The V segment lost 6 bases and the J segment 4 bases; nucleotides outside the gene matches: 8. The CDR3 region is CASREPGLASTGELFF. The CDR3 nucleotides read TGTGCCAGCAGGGAGCCGGGACTAGCGAGCACCGGGGAGCTGTTTTTT.